The present entry profiles one T cell receptor beta chain with its context. The data originate from a study of blood T cell repertoires in COVID-19. Study as a whole: Samples of COVID-19 (acute and convalescent) were obtained from the United States, Italy and Spain. In each case, the material was cDNA or gDNA derived from T cells, B-cell-depleted T cells, or PBMCs.

In the original workflow: Reference gene primer amplification gave estimated nucleated cell counts. Sequencing was performed with immunoSEQ multiplex PCR; in TCRdb, only in-frame clones are kept and a portion is missing. V and J calls and clone size are those listed in that table; D and trimming were worked out from the DNA. The sample carries 45,000 to 55,000 clones, around 83% recorded once. J gave up 4 bases and V 7 bases, and 19 bases lay outside the gene matches. Germline CDR1 LNHDA, CDR2 SQIVND (reference sequence). The CDR3 runs 18 residues. Sequenced: peripheral blood. The V gene is TRBV19, the J gene TRBJ2-3; TRBD2 matches at 8 bases. This sequence was found in a man between 60 and 75 years old with active COVID-19. CDR3 sequence: CASKRGTSSWESADTQYF. The CDR3 DNA sequence: TGTGCCAGTAAACGAGGGACTAGTTCATGGGAGAGTGCAGATACGCAGTATTTT.